These T cell receptor beta chains were read from a single sample in a study of blood T cells in healthy people across ages. TCRdb ran MiXCR on the 5' RACE reads and lists one entry per CDR3 protein. The sample lists hundreds of thousands of distinct CDR3 sequences; more than 50% were seen once. What was sequenced was blood. The receptor source for this set is a man aged 40-50 years in good health. Each CDR3 is given without its conserved first and last residue. Each record gives: V gene, D gene, J gene, CDR3 protein. D genes are given only for firm matches.

TRBV6-5,.,TRBJ2-3,ASSTGGYRADTQY
TRBV10-3,.,TRBJ2-6,AISESGDSGANVLT
TRBV29-1,.,TRBJ1-1,SVERALNTEAF
TRBV7-2,TRBD1,TRBJ1-1,ASSSQGGSTEAF
TRBV28,.,TRBJ2-3,ASSHTFSLELGLSTDTQY
TRBV7-9,.,TRBJ2-1,ASSLIDNEQF
TRBV7-9,TRBD1,TRBJ1-2,ASSSTTGVYGYT
TRBV28,.,TRBJ2-3,ASYSYGGATDTQY
TRBV6-5,TRBD2,TRBJ2-3,ASSYAVAGGDTQY
TRBV6-5,.,TRBJ2-5,ASGVWGETQY
TRBV20-1,.,TRBJ1-2,SALQRQKDNYGYT
TRBV29-1,.,TRBJ2-1,SVEDRGSGYNEQF
TRBV14,.,TRBJ2-7,ASSQKDTSYEQY
TRBV6-2/TRBV6-3,.,TRBJ2-3,ASSYETITDTQY
TRBV7-3,.,TRBJ2-6,ASSFVGRSGANVLT
TRBV11-2,.,.,ASSIERGRNYEQY
TRBV7-2,.,TRBJ2-1,ASSLYIGYNEQF
TRBV5-6,TRBD1,TRBJ2-7,ASSLAGQGHYEQY
TRBV6-2/TRBV6-3,TRBD1,TRBJ2-6,ASSARQGTGANVLT
TRBV29-1,.,TRBJ2-5,SVAVVETQY
TRBV28,.,TRBJ2-2,ASSSLSGMDAGELF
TRBV5-1,.,TRBJ2-7,ASSADRLYEQY